Listed here are 30 T cell receptor beta chains from one sample, sequenced in a study of blood T cells in healthy people across ages. Then a second PCR, running roughly 7 to 11 cycles, was carried out with a sample-barcoded 5' primer and a J-beta primer mix. TCRdb re-derived calls from the 5' RACE reads in MiXCR, one entry per CDR3 protein. The sample shows about 680,000 distinct CDR3 sequences, 49% of them seen only once. Sequencing was performed on blood. The receptors shown here come from a woman aged 55-70 years in good health.

DNA of the CDR3: TGTGCCAGCAGCTTAGAAAGGGTCCCCTATAGCAATCAGCCCCAGCATTTT. Its translation is CASSLERVPYSNQPQHF. J is TRBJ1-5 and V is TRBV7-2, with D unclear. V lost 1 base and J 0 bases, leaving 13 bases between the germline ends. This CDR3 contains 17 residues. Germline V gives CDR1 SGHTA, CDR2 FQGNSA.

In the case of this clonotype: A junction end diverges from the germline sequence, so it may reflect a read error. In DNA, the CDR3 is TGTGCCAGCAGCTTTTCCCGGGACAGGAGCACTGATACGCAGTATTTT. Translation gives CASSFSRDRSTDTQYF. V is TRBV5-6 and J is TRBJ2-3; 8 bases line up with TRBD1. The CDR3 consists of 16 residues. Looked up from germline, CDR1 is SGHDT and CDR2 is YYEEEE.

The chain combines TRBV6-5 with TRBJ2-6, with 8 bases lining up with TRBD2. Looked up from germline, CDR1 is MNHEY and CDR2 is SVGAGI. The length of the CDR3 is 15 residues. Trimming removed 7 bases from V and 2 bases from J; junction bases left unmatched: 4. This chain's CDR3 is CASTGGVTGANVLTF. In DNA, the CDR3 is TGTGCCAGCACGGGGGGGGTCACTGGGGCCAACGTCCTGACTTTC.

This clonotype appeared a few times. CDR3 DNA sequence: TGTGCCAGCAGGACAGGGGCCGGGGCCAACGTCCTGACTTTC. It yields the protein CASRTGAGANVLTF. The chain links TRBV12-3 or TRBV12-4 to TRBJ2-6, with TRBD1 matching over 8 bases. This CDR3 is built from 14 residues. Unmatched junction bases numbered 2, after V lost 6 bases and J lost 4 bases.

DNA for the CDR3: TGCAGTGTTACCCGCGGTGGCGGCTACACCTTC. Translated: CSVTRGGGYTF. V usage is TRBV20-1 and J usage is TRBJ1-2; D is undetermined. The CDR3 totals 11 residues. Germline V CDR1 and CDR2: DFQATT, SNEGSKA (reference sequence). The V gene lost 7 bases and the J gene lost 8 bases, with 14 bases spanning the gap.

The rearrangement joins TRBV7-8 to TRBJ2-5; D uncertain. CDR3 length: 13 amino acids. Per the germline V gene, CDR1 is SGHVS and CDR2 is FQNEAQ. Deletions cut 8 bases from V and 2 bases from J, with 12 bases between. The CDR3 sequence is CASHVLRQETQYF. In DNA, the CDR3 is TGTGCCAGCCATGTACTACGACAAGAGACCCAGTACTTC.

The chain links TRBV7-2 to TRBJ1-5; TRBD1 matches at 7 bases. Germline V gene lookup returns CDR1 SGHTA and CDR2 FQGNSA. The CDR3 is made up of 15 amino acids. Trimming cost V 4 bases and J 3 bases; bases outside gene matches: 6. CDR3 in DNA: TGTGCCAGCAGCTCGAGACAGGGTTCCAATCAGCCCCAGCATTTT. Amino acids: CASSSRQGSNQPQHF. The full variable domain, completed using reference TRBV7-2 and TRBJ1-5, is GAGVSQSPSNKVTEKGKDVELRCDPISGHTALYWYRQSLGQGLEFLIYFQGNSAPDKSGLPSDRFSAERTGGSVSTLTIQRTQQEDSAVYLCASSSRQGSNQPQHFGDGTRLSIL.

The chain joins TRBV7-2 to TRBJ2-1, with D maybe TRBD2 (5 bases). The CDR3 consists of 12 residues. V was cut by 6 bases and J by 9 bases, with 12 bases left in between. Germline CDR1 reads SGHTA; CDR2 reads FQGNSA. This chain's CDR3 is CASRTGLSEQFF. In DNA, the CDR3 is TGTGCCAGCAGGACGGGATTGAGTGAGCAGTTCTTC.

The chain joins TRBV7-2 to TRBJ2-7; 7 bases fit TRBD1. Matching the DNA end better, TRBJ2-5 makes the J call doubtful. Germline values: CDR1 SGHTA, CDR2 FQGNSA. This CDR3 is 14 amino acids long. CDR3 sequence reads: CASSLQQGSETQYF. CDR3 bases: TGTGCCAGCAGCCTGCAACAGGGGTCAGAGACCCAGTACTTC.

This chain links TRBV4-1 with TRBJ1-5; D is uncertain. The CDR3 has 15 amino acids. Trimming removed 1 base from V and 2 bases from J, with 9 bases in between. CDR1 is MGHRA and CDR2 is YSYEKL in the germline V gene. CDR3 in amino acids: CASSQVAGGNQPQHF. In DNA form, the CDR3 reads TGCGCCAGCAGCCAAGTTGCCGGTGGCAATCAGCCCCAGCATTTT.

This clonotype came up many times. The genes are TRBV7-2 and TRBJ2-4; D remains ambiguous. CDR3 length: 12 amino acids. The V end was cut by 3 bases, the J end by 3 bases, with 3 bases between. CDR1 is SGHTA and CDR2 is FQGNSA in the germline V gene. The CDR3 DNA reads TGTGCCAGCAGCTTCGACAAAAACATTCAGTACTTC. As protein: CASSFDKNIQYF. Using reference TRBV7-2 and TRBJ2-4 for the parts outside the CDR3, the full variable domain is GAGVSQSPSNKVTEKGKDVELRCDPISGHTALYWYRQSLGQGLEFLIYFQGNSAPDKSGLPSDRFSAERTGGSVSTLTIQRTQQEDSAVYLCASSFDKNIQYFGAGTRLSVL.

This clonotype has a handful of counts. The V gene is TRBV5-1, the J gene TRBJ2-7, with 10 bases matching TRBD2. V lost 3 bases, J lost 2 bases, and 8 bases stayed unmatched. The CDR3 length is 16 residues. Germline CDR1 is SGHRS and CDR2 is YFSETQ. The chain's CDR3 is CASSSSISGRPYEQYF. Written as DNA, the CDR3 is TGCGCCAGCAGCTCGAGTATTAGCGGGAGGCCCTACGAGCAGTACTTC.

The chain joins TRBV7-2 to TRBJ1-6; maybe TRBD1 (6 bases). Germline lookup yields CDR1 SGHTA and CDR2 FQGNSA. CDR3 length equals 15 residues. Trimming removed 5 bases at V and 6 bases at J, with 14 bases between. In nucleotides, the CDR3 is TGTGCCAGCAGCGTAAACAGGGCTCCTAATTCACCCCTCCACTTT. This codes for CASSVNRAPNSPLHF.

The J gene is TRBJ1-1, the V gene TRBV14; 10 bases map to TRBD1. V gave up 6 bases and J gave up 4 bases; unmatched junction bases: 11. The CDR3 contains 16 residues. Germline assignment: CDR1 SGHDN and CDR2 FVKESK. The CDR3 sequence is CASSRDRGTLSTEAFF. In DNA form, the CDR3 reads TGTGCCAGCAGTAGGGACAGGGGCACTCTCTCCACTGAAGCTTTCTTT.

The table lists this clonotype with a few counts. This sequence joins TRBV20-1 and TRBJ2-3, with no clear D. V gave up 3 bases and J gave up 5 bases, with 6 bases separating them. The CDR3 has 11 residues. The germline V gene encodes CDR1 DFQATT and CDR2 SNEGSKA (reference sequence). The CDR3 nucleotides read TGCAGTGCTAGGCTAGGAGATACGCAGTATTTT. Translating it yields CSARLGDTQYF.

This clonotype showed up just a few times. This chain joins TRBV10-3 and TRBJ1-3; D is uncertain. Germline values: CDR1 ENHRY, CDR2 SYGVKD. The CDR3 totals 14 residues. The V end lost 4 bases, the J end lost 0 bases, and 7 bases lay between the germline ends. As DNA, the CDR3 is TGTGCCATCAGTGGCGGGAGCTCTGGAAACACCATATATTTT. Translated: CAISGGSSGNTIYF.

CDR3 protein: CASSVEVAGGYNEQFF. The CDR3 DNA reads TGTGCCAGCAGCGTAGAGGTAGCGGGAGGTTACAATGAGCAGTTCTTC. The V call is TRBV9, the J call TRBJ2-1; 10 bases align to TRBD2. The CDR3 is made up of 16 amino acids. V was clipped by 0 bases and J by 4 bases; unmatched bases: 4. CDR1 and CDR2 from the germline V gene are SGDLS and YYNGEE.

The chain uses TRBV20-1 and TRBJ1-6; tentatively, D is TRBD1 (5 bases). Germline assignment: CDR1 DFQATT and CDR2 SNEGSKA (reference sequence). Trimming took 3 bases from V and 8 from J, leaving 20 bases between them. The CDR3 has 16 residues. The CDR3 coding sequence is TGCAGTGCTAGGGACGGCGGCGGGGGGGACTATTCACCCCTCCACTTT. Protein: CSARDGGGGDYSPLHF.

The chain links TRBV3-1 to TRBJ1-1; tentatively, D is TRBD1 (6 bases). Trimming removed 4 bases at V and 4 bases at J, with 13 bases between. Germline V lookup: CDR1 LGHDT, CDR2 YNNKEL (reference sequence). The CDR3 sequence is 14 residues long. Written as DNA, the CDR3 is TGTGCCAGCAGCCCACGAGGGGGGAGCACTGAAGCTTTCTTT. Residues: CASSPRGGSTEAFF.

This clonotype is a singleton in its sample. The genes are TRBV7-6 and TRBJ1-2; the D gene is possibly TRBD1 (5 bases). With 1 base removed from V and 2 bases from J, the gap between germline ends came to 17 bases. The CDR3 is 17 residues long. Per germline, CDR1 SGHVS and CDR2 FNYEAQ. This CDR3 reads CASSLVRAGNNNYGYTF. For the CDR3, the DNA is TGTGCCAGCAGCTTAGTACGGGCAGGGAATAACAACTATGGCTACACCTTC. Supplemented by reference TRBV7-6 and TRBJ1-2, the full variable domain reads GAGVSQSPRYKVTKRGQDVALRCDPISGHVSLYWYRQALGQGPEFLTYFNYEAQQDKSGLPNDRFSAERPEGSISTLTIQRTEQRDSAMYRCASSLVRAGNNNYGYTFGSGTRLTVV.

The chain links TRBV5-1 to TRBJ2-7; TRBD1 is a possible D gene (6 bases). The length of the CDR3 is 15 residues. Germline loops: CDR1 SGHRS, CDR2 YFSETQ. V was shortened by 1 base and J by 6 bases, with 17 bases between the two germline ends. The CDR3 bases are TGCGCCAGCAGCTTGAGCCCAGGGGACGGTGGCGAGCAGTACTTC. This sequence encodes CASSLSPGDGGEQYF.

The CDR3 DNA sequence: TGTGCCAGCTTACTTGGACGGATCTCCTACAATGAGCAGTTCTTC. It codes for CASLLGRISYNEQFF. J is TRBJ2-1 and V is TRBV12-3 or TRBV12-4; D is undetermined. The CDR3 contains 15 residues. The ends were cut back, 8 bases at V and 0 bases at J, with 14 bases in the middle.

This clonotype was recorded at least ten times. The chain joins TRBV11-2 to TRBJ2-3; D is perhaps TRBD2 (5 bases). Germline lookup yields CDR1 SGHAT and CDR2 FQNNGV. The CDR3 loop spans 12 amino acids. The V and J ends lost 6 bases and 6 bases respectively, with 10 bases between them. The CDR3 loop reads CASRRGMDTQYF. As DNA, the CDR3 is TGTGCCAGCAGGAGAGGGATGGATACGCAGTATTTT.

V and J are TRBV4-1 and TRBJ2-1; the D is unclear. V lost 0 bases to trimming and J lost 7 bases, with 16 bases between them. From germline, CDR1 is MGHRA and CDR2 YSYEKL. The CDR3 is made up of 16 amino acids. The CDR3 sequence is CASSQERRPQWNEQFF. For the CDR3, the DNA is TGCGCCAGCAGCCAAGAAAGGAGACCGCAATGGAATGAGCAGTTCTTC.

V and J are TRBV6-2 or TRBV6-3 and TRBJ2-7; TRBD2 matches 7 bases. In germline, CDR1 is MNHEY, CDR2 SVGEGT. CDR3 size: 15 residues. The junction had 8 bases not matched to a gene; V was cut back by 4 bases and J by 2 bases. The CDR3 DNA sequence: TGTGCCAGCAGTTTGGGGGGGTCCGGAACCTACGAGCAGTACTTC. Residues: CASSLGGSGTYEQYF.

This clonotype was observed a handful of times. J is TRBJ2-5 and V is TRBV20-1, with 10 bases identical to TRBD2. The CDR3 is 15 amino acids. Looked up from germline, CDR1 is DFQATT and CDR2 is SNEGSKA (reference sequence). V lost 0 bases, J lost 5 bases, and 6 bases stayed unmatched. This CDR3 is CSARDPSGSGETQYF. CDR3 coding DNA: TGCAGTGCTAGAGATCCTAGCGGGAGTGGGGAGACCCAGTACTTC.

In its sample, this clonotype was seen many times. The V gene is TRBV7-9, the J gene TRBJ2-1; the match to TRBD2 covers 9 bases. This CDR3 is built from 17 residues. Germline-derived CDR1 and CDR2 are SEHNR and FQNEAQ (reference sequence). Germline trimming cut 5 bases from V and 10 bases from J; bases unmatched to any gene: 18. CDR3 sequence reads: CASSPLANSGSKGEQFF. In DNA form, the CDR3 reads TGTGCCAGCAGCCCCTTAGCAAATAGCGGGAGCAAAGGGGAGCAGTTCTTC.

This sequence joins TRBV5-1 and TRBJ2-6, with unresolved D. CDR3 length: 15 amino acids. Germline V gives CDR1 SGHRS, CDR2 YFSETQ. Trimming left V 4 bases short and J 2 bases short, with 10 bases between. CDR3 sequence reads: CASSTGKAGANVLTF. The CDR3, as DNA: TGCGCCAGCAGCACTGGTAAAGCTGGGGCCAACGTCCTGACTTTC.

The chain couples TRBV15 to TRBJ2-7, with D uncertain. The closer fit of TRBJ2-5 to the DNA end suggests the J call may be wrong. The germline V gene has CDR1 LNHNV and CDR2 YYDKDF (reference sequence). This CDR3 has 15 amino acids. CDR3 amino acids: CATSRRSGYQETQYF. Written as DNA, the CDR3 is TGTGCCACCAGCAGAAGGAGTGGATACCAAGAGACCCAGTACTTC.

This clonotype was seen more than once but under ten times. The chain employs TRBV12-3 or TRBV12-4 and TRBJ2-5; 7 bases agree with TRBD2. J lost 2 bases, V lost 5 bases, and 11 bases had no gene match. The CDR3 runs 16 residues. DNA for the CDR3: TGTGCCAGCAGTCCGCTCCGGGAGGATGGGCAAGAGACCCAGTACTTC. It translates to CASSPLREDGQETQYF.